This T cell receptor beta chain derives from a study of blood T cell repertoires in COVID-19. Study details: Specimens from acute and convalescent COVID-19 originated in the United States, Italy and Spain. T cells, B-cell-depleted T cells, or PBMCs supplied cDNA or gDNA.

Original analysis: The assay estimated nucleated cells by amplifying reference gene primers. The protocol was immunoSEQ multiplex PCR, while the TCRdb copy is restricted to in-frame clones and leaves out a portion. V, J and clone size derive from that table, while D and trimming were established from the DNA sequence. The sample lists approximately 70,000 clones; around 86% were seen once. Germline CDR1 reads SEHNR; CDR2 reads FQNEAQ (reference sequence). The CDR3 contains 17 residues. J gave up 5 bases and V 1 base, and 10 bases lay outside the gene matches. This receptor was taken from a man aged 50 or older with active COVID-19. This chain joins TRBV7-9 and TRBJ2-5; 10 bases line up with TRBD2. Sequencing input: peripheral blood. This CDR3 is CASSLVASGGLAETQYF. In DNA, the CDR3 is TGTGCCAGCAGCTTAGTTGCTAGCGGGGGATTGGCTGAGACCCAGTACTTC.